The 16 T cell receptor beta chains presented below share a single source sample, sequenced in a study of T cell repertoires in cytomegalovirus infection (dated by TCRdb to between 2019 and 2020). The sequencer was an Illumina HiSeq 1500. TCRdb applied fastp at Q25 and MiXCR to the public reads, then kept only in-frame beta chains. Duplicate CDR3 protein sequences are folded into a single record with the most common DNA and genes. Recorded for this sample are 85,000 to 120,000 distinct CDR3 sequences; approximately 17% of them occurred a single time. Approximately 8% of the sample rests with the top ten. Sample: PBMCs. These receptor sequences come from a human donor in good health (CMV status not recorded). Some clones in this sample may be carry-over from other donors' samples.

This clonotype was seen more than once but under ten times. The CDR3 region is CASSFPQGGSYEQYF. Written as DNA, the CDR3 is TGTGCCAGCAGCTTCCCACAGGGCGGCTCCTACGAGCAGTACTTC. V usage is TRBV13 and J usage is TRBJ2-7; tentative D call: TRBD1 (6 bases). The CDR3 covers 15 residues. V was shortened by 3 bases and J by 0 bases, with 12 bases between the two germline ends. Germline lookup yields CDR1 PRHDT and CDR2 FYEKMQ (reference sequence).

This clonotype was recorded a few times. The chain carries TRBV7-2 and TRBJ1-1; 8 bases map to TRBD1. This CDR3 is 14 amino acids long. Germline CDR1 reads SGHTA; CDR2 reads FQGNSA. Unmatched junction bases numbered 3, after V lost 5 bases and J lost 1 base. DNA of the CDR3: TGTGCCAGCAGCCCCGGACAGGGGAACACTGAAGCTTTCTTT. This encodes CASSPGQGNTEAFF.

Ten or more counts support this clonotype. The DNA for the CDR3 is TGTGCCAGCAGCTTAGCGACAGGGGGCGACCAGTACTTC. Translation: CASSLATGGDQYF. J is TRBJ2-5 and V is TRBV7-2, with 10 bases fitting TRBD1. V was pared by 0 bases and J by 10 bases, with 2 bases of the junction left unmatched. Germline V gene lookup returns CDR1 SGHTA and CDR2 FQGNSA. This CDR3 spans 13 amino acids.

The gene calls are TRBV29-1 and TRBJ1-1; possible D gene TRBD1, 5 bases. V was shortened by 6 bases and J by 0 bases, with 14 bases between the two germline ends. The V gene's germline CDR1 is SQVTM and CDR2 ANQGSEA. This CDR3 is 14 amino acids long. CDR3 loop: CSVPPGGLNTEAFF. The CDR3 nucleotides are TGCAGCGTCCCGCCCGGGGGATTGAACACTGAAGCTTTCTTT. The full variable domain, in which reference TRBV29-1 and TRBJ1-1 provide the parts outside the CDR3, is SAVISQKPSRDICQRGTSLTIQCQVDSQVTMMFWYRQQPGQSLTLIATANQGSEATYESGFVIDKFPISRPNLTFSTLTVSNMSPEDSSIYLCSVPPGGLNTEAFFGQGTRLTVV.

This clonotype was found a few times. The chain couples TRBV18 to TRBJ2-7, with D possibly matching TRBD1 (6 bases). The CDR3 contains 15 residues. Trimming took 4 bases from V and 3 from J, leaving 16 bases between them. CDR1 and CDR2 (germline): KGHSH, LQKENI. The CDR3 DNA reads as TGTGCCAGCTCACTCGGCTGGACAGAGAACTACGAGCAGTACTTC. Protein product: CASSLGWTENYEQYF.

This clonotype occurred many times. The V and J genes are TRBV6-2 or TRBV6-3 and TRBJ1-1, with D perhaps TRBD1 (5 bases). The germline V and J ends were trimmed by 5 bases and 5 bases, with 12 bases remaining between them. Germline V gene lookup returns CDR1 MNHEY and CDR2 SVGEGT. CDR3 length equals 13 residues. The CDR3 nucleotides are TGTGCCAGCAGTACGGGGACGAGGACTGAAGCTTTCTTT. Translation gives CASSTGTRTEAFF.

The chain joins TRBV18 to TRBJ2-1, with D perhaps TRBD2 (5 bases). CDR3 length: 14 residues. V was clipped by 2 bases and J by 5 bases, with 10 bases between them. CDR1 and CDR2 (germline): KGHSH, LQKENI. CDR3 bases: TGTGCCAGCTCACCAACGACTACAAACAATGAGCAGTTCTTC. This translates into CASSPTTTNNEQFF. The variable domain in full, completed from reference TRBV18 and TRBJ2-1, reads NAGVMQNPRHLVRRRGQEARLRCSPMKGHSHVYWYRQLPEEGLKFMVYLQKENIIDESGMPKERFSAEFPKEGPSILRIQQVVRGDSAAYFCASSPTTTNNEQFFGPGTRLTVL.

This clonotype turned up a few times. The rearrangement joins TRBV6-1 to TRBJ2-1; 8 bases are shared with TRBD1. J gave up 14 bases and V 6 bases, and 24 bases lay outside the gene matches. Germline V gives CDR1 MNHNS, CDR2 SASEGT. The CDR3 is made up of 17 amino acids. The CDR3 reads CASSRGRGDRRRLDEFF. In DNA form, the CDR3 reads TGTGCCAGCAGCAGAGGGCGAGGGGACAGGAGGCGACTGGATGAGTTCTTC.

In this sample, this clonotype turned up a few times. This chain uses TRBV5-1 with TRBJ2-3; 9 bases match TRBD2. CDR3 length: 15 residues. The germline V gene has CDR1 SGHRS and CDR2 YFSETQ. V lost 6 bases to trimming and J lost 3 bases; unmatched junction nucleotides: 8. The DNA for the CDR3 is TGCGCCAGCACCCCCCAGCGGGGGGTTACAGATACGCAGTATTTT. It specifies CASTPQRGVTDTQYF. The whole variable domain, remainder taken from reference TRBV5-1 and TRBJ2-3, is KAGVTQTPRYLIKTRGQQVTLSCSPISGHRSVSWYQQTPGQGLQFLFEYFSETQRNKGNFPGRFSGRQFSNSRSEMNVSTLELGDSALYLCASTPQRGVTDTQYFGPGTRLTVL.

The V call is TRBV9, the J call TRBJ2-2; maybe TRBD2 (5 bases). The V gene lost 8 bases and the J gene lost 0 bases, with 11 bases spanning the gap. This CDR3 spans 14 amino acids. Looked up from germline, CDR1 is SGDLS and CDR2 is YYNGEE. As DNA, the CDR3 is TGTGCCAGTTCGTCGGGGACGAACACCGGGGAGCTGTTTTTT. This gives the protein CASSSGTNTGELFF.

This clonotype was seen ten or more times. The chain carries TRBV11-2 and TRBJ1-4, with D unclear. This CDR3 is built from 13 residues. V lost 1 base, J lost 7 bases, and 7 bases lay in between. The germline V gene encodes CDR1 SGHAT and CDR2 FQNNGV. Written as DNA, the CDR3 is TGTGCCAGCAGCTTAGTTGCGGGTGAAAAACTGTTTTTT. Translated: CASSLVAGEKLFF.

This clonotype occurred many times. The chain has TRBV29-1 and TRBJ1-1; a possible D gene is TRBD1 (6 bases). Germline assignment: CDR1 SQVTM and CDR2 ANQGSEA. This CDR3 has 12 residues. Trimming cost V 5 bases and J 7 bases, with 14 bases left between them. The CDR3 DNA reads as TGCAGCGTTAGCAGGGGTGCTCATGAAGCTTTCTTT. Encoded protein: CSVSRGAHEAFF.

V gene TRBV2 combines with J gene TRBJ1-5, with D uncertain. Germline values: CDR1 SNHLY, CDR2 FYNNEI. The CDR3 loop spans 14 amino acids. V was shortened by 1 base and J by 3 bases, with 7 bases between the two germline ends. CDR3 amino acids: CASSEGQINQPQHF. CDR3 DNA sequence: TGTGCCAGCAGTGAAGGGCAGATCAATCAGCCCCAGCATTTT.

This chain joins TRBV4-1 and TRBJ1-1; D is unresolved. The germline gives CDR1 MGHRA, CDR2 YSYEKL. CDR3 length: 16 residues. V was trimmed by 4 bases and J by 0 bases, leaving 15 bases between them. DNA for the CDR3: TGCGCCAGCAGCCCCGTACCAGGCTGGGTGAACACTGAAGCTTTCTTT. This codes for CASSPVPGWVNTEAFF.

Note on this clonotype: It may be a read error: a sequence one base away is much more abundant. The chain uses TRBV7-2 and TRBJ1-1, with D tentatively TRBD1 (5 bases). Germline values: CDR1 SGHTA, CDR2 FQGNSA. The CDR3 extends over 16 amino acids. The CDR3 DNA reads TGTGCCATCAGCCCCCCCGGGGACGTCGTACGCACTGAAGCTTTCTTT. Translated, it gives CAISPPGDVVRTEAFF.

The sample holds a few counts of this clonotype. The V call is TRBV29-1, the J call TRBJ2-7; 11 bases map to TRBD2. Germline CDR1 is SQVTM and CDR2 is ANQGSEA. There are 13 residues in the CDR3. J lost 7 bases, V lost 7 bases, and 9 bases had no gene match. This chain's CDR3 is CSGSSGGALEQYF. The CDR3 nucleotides are TGCAGCGGCAGTAGCGGGGGGGCCTTGGAGCAGTACTTC.